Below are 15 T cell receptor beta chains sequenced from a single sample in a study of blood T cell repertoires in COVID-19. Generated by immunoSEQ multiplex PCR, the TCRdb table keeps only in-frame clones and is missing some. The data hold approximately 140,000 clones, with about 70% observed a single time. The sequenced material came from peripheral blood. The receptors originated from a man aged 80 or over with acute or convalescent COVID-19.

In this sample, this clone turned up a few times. The CDR3 reads CASSVDGGVEKLFF. The CDR3 bases are TGCGCCAGCAGTGTTGACGGGGGGGTTGAAAAACTGTTTTTT. The chain has TRBV10-2 and TRBJ1-4; perhaps TRBD1 as D (5 bases). Looked up from germline, CDR1 is WSHSY and CDR2 is SAAADI. The CDR3 sequence is 14 residues long. Trimming took off 4 bases at V and 7 bases at J, with 13 bases between the two ends.

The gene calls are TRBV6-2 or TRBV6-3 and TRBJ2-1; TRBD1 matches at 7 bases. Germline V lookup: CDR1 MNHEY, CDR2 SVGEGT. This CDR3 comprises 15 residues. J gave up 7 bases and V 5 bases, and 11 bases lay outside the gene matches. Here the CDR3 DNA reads TGTGCCAGCAGTACCGACAGGGCACAGACAAATGAGCAGTTCTTC. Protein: CASSTDRAQTNEQFF.

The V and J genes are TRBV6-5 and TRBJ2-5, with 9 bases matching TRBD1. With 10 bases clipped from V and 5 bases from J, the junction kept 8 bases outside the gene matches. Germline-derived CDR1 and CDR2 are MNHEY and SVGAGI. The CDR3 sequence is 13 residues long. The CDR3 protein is CATGQGIGETQYF. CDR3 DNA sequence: TGTGCCACGGGACAGGGTATCGGGGAGACCCAGTACTTC.

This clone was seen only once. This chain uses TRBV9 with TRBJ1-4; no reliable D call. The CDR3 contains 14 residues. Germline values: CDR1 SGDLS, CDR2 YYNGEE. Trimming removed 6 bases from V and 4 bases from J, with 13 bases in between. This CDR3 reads CASNSSCLNEKLFF. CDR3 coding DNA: TGTGCCAGCAACTCGAGCTGCCTTAATGAAAAACTGTTTTTT.

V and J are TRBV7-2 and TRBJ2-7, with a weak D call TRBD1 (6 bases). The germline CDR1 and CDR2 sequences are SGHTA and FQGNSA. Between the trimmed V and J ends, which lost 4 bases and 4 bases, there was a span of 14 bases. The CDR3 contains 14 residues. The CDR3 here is CASSSLGGPYEQYF. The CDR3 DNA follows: TGTGCCAGCAGCTCGCTAGGGGGACCTTACGAGCAGTACTTC.

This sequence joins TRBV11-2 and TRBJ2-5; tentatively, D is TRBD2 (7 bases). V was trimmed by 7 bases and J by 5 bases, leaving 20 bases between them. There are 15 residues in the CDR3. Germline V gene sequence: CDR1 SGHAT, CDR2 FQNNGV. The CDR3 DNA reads TGTGCCAGCACCCGAAAAGGGGGGGGTGGGGAGACCCAGTACTTC. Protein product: CASTRKGGGGETQYF. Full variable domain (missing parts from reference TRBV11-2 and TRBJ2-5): EAGVAQSPRYKIIEKRQSVAFWCNPISGHATLYWYQQILGQGPKLLIQFQNNGVVDDSQLPKDRFSAERLKGVDSTLKIQPAKLEDSAVYLCASTRKGGGGETQYFGPGTRLLVL.

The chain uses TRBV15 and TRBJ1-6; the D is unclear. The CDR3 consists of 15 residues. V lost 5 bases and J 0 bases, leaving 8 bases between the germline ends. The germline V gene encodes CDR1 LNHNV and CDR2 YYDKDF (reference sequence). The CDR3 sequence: CATSGRYSYNSPLHF. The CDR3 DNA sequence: TGTGCCACCAGCGGGCGTTACTCCTATAATTCACCCCTCCACTTT.

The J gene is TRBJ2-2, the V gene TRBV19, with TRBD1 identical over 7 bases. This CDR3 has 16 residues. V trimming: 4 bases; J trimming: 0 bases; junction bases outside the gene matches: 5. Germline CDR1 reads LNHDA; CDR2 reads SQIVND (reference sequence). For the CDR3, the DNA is TGTGCCAGTAGTAAAAACAGGGGAGCGAACACCGGGGAGCTGTTTTTT. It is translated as CASSKNRGANTGELFF.

This chain's CDR3 is CASAAGTSGFGGTDTQYF. CDR3 coding DNA: TGCGCCAGCGCGGCCGGGACTAGCGGGTTTGGCGGCACAGATACGCAGTATTTT. The chain couples TRBV5-1 to TRBJ2-3; TRBD2 agrees at 12 bases. The J segment lost 1 base and the V segment lost 7 bases, leaving 13 bases of the junction unmatched. Per germline, CDR1 SGHRS and CDR2 YFSETQ. The length of the CDR3 is 18 residues. Full variable domain (rest looked up from reference TRBV5-1 and TRBJ2-3): KAGVTQTPRYLIKTRGQQVTLSCSPISGHRSVSWYQQTPGQGLQFLFEYFSETQRNKGNFPGRFSGRQFSNSRSEMNVSTLELGDSALYLCASAAGTSGFGGTDTQYFGPGTRLTVL.

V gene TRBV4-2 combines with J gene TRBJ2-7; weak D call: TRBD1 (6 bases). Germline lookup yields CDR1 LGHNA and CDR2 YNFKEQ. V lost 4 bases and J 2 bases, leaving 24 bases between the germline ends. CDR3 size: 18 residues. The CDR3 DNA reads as TGTGCCAGCAGCCCCGGACAGACCAAACCTATAGGGGCCTACGAGCAGTACTTC. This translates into CASSPGQTKPIGAYEQYF.

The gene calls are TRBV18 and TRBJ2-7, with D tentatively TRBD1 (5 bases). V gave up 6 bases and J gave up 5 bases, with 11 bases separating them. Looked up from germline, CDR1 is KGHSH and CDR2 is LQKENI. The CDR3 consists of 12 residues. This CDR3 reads CASSQGLNEQYF. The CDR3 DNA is TGTGCCAGCTCTCAGGGCCTAAACGAGCAGTACTTC.

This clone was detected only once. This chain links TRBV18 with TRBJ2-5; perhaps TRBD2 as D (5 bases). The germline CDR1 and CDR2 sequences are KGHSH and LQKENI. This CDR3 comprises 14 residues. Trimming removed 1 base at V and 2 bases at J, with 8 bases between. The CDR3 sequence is CASSPRPGQETQYF. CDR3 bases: TGTGCCAGCTCACCACGTCCGGGACAAGAGACCCAGTACTTC.

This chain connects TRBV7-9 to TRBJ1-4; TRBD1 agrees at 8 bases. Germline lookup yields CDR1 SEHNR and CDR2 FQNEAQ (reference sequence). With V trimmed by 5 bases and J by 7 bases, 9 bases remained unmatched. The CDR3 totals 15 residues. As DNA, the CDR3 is TGTGCCAGCAGCGTATCAGGGGGCGCTGGTGAAAAACTGTTTTTT. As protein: CASSVSGGAGEKLFF.

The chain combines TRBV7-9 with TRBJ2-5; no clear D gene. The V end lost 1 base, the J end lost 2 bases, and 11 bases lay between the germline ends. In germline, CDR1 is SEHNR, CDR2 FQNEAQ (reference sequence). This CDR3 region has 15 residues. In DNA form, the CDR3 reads TGTGCCAGCAGCTTAGGTCCAGGCTTTCAAGAGACCCAGTACTTC. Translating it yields CASSLGPGFQETQYF.

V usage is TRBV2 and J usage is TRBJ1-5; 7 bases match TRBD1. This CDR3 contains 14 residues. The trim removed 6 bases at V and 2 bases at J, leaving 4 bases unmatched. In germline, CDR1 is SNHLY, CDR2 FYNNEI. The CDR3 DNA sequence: TGTGCCAGCAGCCGACAGGGAGGCAATCAGCCCCAGCATTTT. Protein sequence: CASSRQGGNQPQHF.